This TCR beta chain derives from a study of response to subunit inactivated influenza vaccine. Findings of the study overall: T cells newly recruited by each seasonal influenza vaccination are few, the authors suggested.

About this clonotype itself: Its antigen is not identified.

Trimming cost V 3 bases and J 7 bases, with 18 bases left between them. The germline V gene encodes CDR1 DFQATT and CDR2 SNEGSKA (reference sequence). The CDR3 length is 14 residues. In TCRdb, the RT-PCR reads were re-called with MiXCR into one record per CDR3 protein. The sample holds about 500,000 distinct CDR3 sequences, approximately 16% seen once. The V gene is TRBV20-1, the J gene TRBJ1-1, with a possible D match to TRBD1 (5 bases). This clonotype originated in a man aged 50 to 69 who received an inactivated influenza vaccine. Sequences were derived from CD4+ T cells sorted from PBMCs, sampled 23 months after vaccination. DNA for the CDR3: TGCAGTGCTAGTGTTGGACACCCCGGTAGTGAAGCTTTCTTT. Its protein is CSASVGHPGSEAFF.